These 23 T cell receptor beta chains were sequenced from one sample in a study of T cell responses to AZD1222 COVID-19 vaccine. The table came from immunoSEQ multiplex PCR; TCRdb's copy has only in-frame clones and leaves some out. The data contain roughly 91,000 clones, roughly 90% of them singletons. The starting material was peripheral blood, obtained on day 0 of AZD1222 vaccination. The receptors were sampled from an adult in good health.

DNA of the CDR3: TGTGCCAGCGGCCGGGACAGGGCCACCAGGAGAGTGTCCGGGGAGCTGTTTTTT. It specifies CASGRDRATRRVSGELFF. The gene calls are TRBV7-9 and TRBJ2-2, with 9 bases matching TRBD1. This CDR3 is built from 18 residues. Trimming at V came to 8 bases and at J to 6 bases, leaving 19 bases not matched to a gene. In germline, CDR1 is SEHNR, CDR2 FQNEAQ (reference sequence).

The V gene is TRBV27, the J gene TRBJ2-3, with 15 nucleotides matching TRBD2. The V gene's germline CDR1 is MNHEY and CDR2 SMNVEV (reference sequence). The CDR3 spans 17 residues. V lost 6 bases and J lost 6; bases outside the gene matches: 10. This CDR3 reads CASSSYLGTSGRDTQYF. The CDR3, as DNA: TGTGCCAGCAGCTCATACCTCGGGACTAGCGGGAGGGATACGCAGTATTTT.

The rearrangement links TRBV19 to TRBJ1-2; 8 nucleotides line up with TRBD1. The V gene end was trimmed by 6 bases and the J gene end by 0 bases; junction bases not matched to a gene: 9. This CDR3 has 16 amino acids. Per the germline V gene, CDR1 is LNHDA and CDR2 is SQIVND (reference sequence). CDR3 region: CASRSGQGLTNYGYTF. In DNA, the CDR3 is TGTGCCAGTAGATCAGGACAGGGCCTCACTAACTATGGCTACACCTTC.

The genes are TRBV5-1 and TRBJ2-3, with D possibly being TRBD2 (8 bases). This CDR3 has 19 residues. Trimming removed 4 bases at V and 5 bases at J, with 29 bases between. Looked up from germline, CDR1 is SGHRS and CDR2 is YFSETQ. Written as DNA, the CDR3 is TGCGCCAGCAGCATCAGTCCCCCCTCTCGCGGGAGGACAGGAGATACGCAGTATTTT. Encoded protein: CASSISPPSRGRTGDTQYF.

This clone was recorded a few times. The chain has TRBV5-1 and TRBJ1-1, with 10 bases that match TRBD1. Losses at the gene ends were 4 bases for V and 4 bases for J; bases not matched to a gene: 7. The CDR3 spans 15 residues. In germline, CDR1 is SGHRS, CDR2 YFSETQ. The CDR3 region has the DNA TGCGCCAGCAGCCAGGGACAGGGGTCGGTCACTGAAGCTTTCTTT. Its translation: CASSQGQGSVTEAFF. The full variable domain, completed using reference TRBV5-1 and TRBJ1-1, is KAGVTQTPRYLIKTRGQQVTLSCSPISGHRSVSWYQQTPGQGLQFLFEYFSETQRNKGNFPGRFSGRQFSNSRSEMNVSTLELGDSALYLCASSQGQGSVTEAFFGQGTRLTVV.

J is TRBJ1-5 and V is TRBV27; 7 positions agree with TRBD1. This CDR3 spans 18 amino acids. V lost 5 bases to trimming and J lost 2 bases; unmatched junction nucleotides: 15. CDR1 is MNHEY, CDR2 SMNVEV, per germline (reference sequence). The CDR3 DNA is TGTGCCAGCAGTACAGGCCAGGGGGTTCGCGCGGGCAATCAGCCCCAGCATTTT. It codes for CASSTGQGVRAGNQPQHF.

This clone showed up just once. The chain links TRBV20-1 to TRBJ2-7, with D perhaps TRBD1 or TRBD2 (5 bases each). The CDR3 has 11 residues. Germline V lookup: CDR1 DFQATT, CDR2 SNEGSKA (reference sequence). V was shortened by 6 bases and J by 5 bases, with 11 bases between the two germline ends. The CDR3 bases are TGCAGTGCAGCGAGGGGAGACGAGCAGTACTTC. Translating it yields CSAARGDEQYF.

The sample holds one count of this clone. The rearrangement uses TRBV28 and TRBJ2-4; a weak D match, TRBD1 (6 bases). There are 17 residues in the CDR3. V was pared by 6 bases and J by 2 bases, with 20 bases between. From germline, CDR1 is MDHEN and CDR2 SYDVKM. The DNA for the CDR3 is TGTGCCAGCAGCCGACCCCGGGACATAAAGACCAAAAACATTCAGTACTTC. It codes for CASSRPRDIKTKNIQYF.

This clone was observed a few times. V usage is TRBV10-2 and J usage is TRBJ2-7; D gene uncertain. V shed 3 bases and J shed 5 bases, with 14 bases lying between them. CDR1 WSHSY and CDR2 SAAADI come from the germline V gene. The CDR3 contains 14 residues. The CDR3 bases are TGCGCCAGCAGTGATATTCTAGATTTCCACGAGCAGTACTTC. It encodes CASSDILDFHEQYF.

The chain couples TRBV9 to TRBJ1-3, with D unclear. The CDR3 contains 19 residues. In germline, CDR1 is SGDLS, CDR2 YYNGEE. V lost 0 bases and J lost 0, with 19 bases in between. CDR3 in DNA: TGTGCCAGCAGCGTAGCGCTTGGCGGGCAGGCCAACTCTGGAAACACCATATATTTT. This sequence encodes CASSVALGGQANSGNTIYF.

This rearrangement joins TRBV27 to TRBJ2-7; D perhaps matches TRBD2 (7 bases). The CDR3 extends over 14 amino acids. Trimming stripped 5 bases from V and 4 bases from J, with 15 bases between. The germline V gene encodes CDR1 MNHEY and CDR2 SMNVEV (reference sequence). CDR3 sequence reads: CASSASGGRYEQYF. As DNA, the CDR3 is TGTGCCAGCAGTGCCTCGGGGGGCAGGTACGAGCAGTACTTC.

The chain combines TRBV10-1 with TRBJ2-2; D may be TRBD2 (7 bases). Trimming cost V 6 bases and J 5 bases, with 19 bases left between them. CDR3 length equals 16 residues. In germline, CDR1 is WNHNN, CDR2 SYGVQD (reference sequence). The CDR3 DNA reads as TGCGCCAGCAGCCAAGGCGGGGGCAGGCAAACCGGGGAGCTGTTTTTT. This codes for CASSQGGGRQTGELFF.

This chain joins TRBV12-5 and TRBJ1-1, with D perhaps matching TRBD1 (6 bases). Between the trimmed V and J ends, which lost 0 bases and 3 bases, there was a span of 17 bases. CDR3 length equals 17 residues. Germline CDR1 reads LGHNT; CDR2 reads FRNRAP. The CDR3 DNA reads TGTGCTAGTGGTTTGGTACTGTCCGGGGGCGCCGACACTGAAGCTTTCTTT. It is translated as CASGLVLSGGADTEAFF.

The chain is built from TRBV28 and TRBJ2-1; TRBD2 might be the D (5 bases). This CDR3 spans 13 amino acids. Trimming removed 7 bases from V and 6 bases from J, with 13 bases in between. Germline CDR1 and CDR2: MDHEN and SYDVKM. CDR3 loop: CASISGIANEQFF. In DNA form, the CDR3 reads TGTGCCAGCATCTCGGGGATAGCCAATGAGCAGTTCTTC. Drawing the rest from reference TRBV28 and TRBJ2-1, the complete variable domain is DVKVTQSSRYLVKRTGEKVFLECVQDMDHENMFWYRQDPGLGLRLIYFSYDVKMKEKGDIPEGYSVSREKKERFSLILESASTNQTSMYLCASISGIANEQFFGPGTRLTVL.

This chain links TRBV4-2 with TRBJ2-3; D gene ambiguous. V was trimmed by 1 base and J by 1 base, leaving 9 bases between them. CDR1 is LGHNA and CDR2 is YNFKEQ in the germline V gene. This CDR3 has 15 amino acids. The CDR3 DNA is TGTGCCAGCAGCCAAGGACTGTTCCGCACAGATACGCAGTATTTT. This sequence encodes CASSQGLFRTDTQYF.

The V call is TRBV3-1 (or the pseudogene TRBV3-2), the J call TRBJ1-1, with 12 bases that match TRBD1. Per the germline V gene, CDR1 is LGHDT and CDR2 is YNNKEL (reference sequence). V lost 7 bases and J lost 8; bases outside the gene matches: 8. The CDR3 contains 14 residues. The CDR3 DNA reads TGTGCCAGCACTAGGGGGGGACAGGGGGCCGAAGCTTTCTTT. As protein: CASTRGGQGAEAFF.

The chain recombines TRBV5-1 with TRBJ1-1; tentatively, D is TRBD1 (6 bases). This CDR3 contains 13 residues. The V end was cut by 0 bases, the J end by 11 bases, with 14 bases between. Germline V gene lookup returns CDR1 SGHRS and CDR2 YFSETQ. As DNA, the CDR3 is TGCGCCAGCAGCTTGGCAGGGGCCGTGGGGGCTTTCTTT. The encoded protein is CASSLAGAVGAFF.

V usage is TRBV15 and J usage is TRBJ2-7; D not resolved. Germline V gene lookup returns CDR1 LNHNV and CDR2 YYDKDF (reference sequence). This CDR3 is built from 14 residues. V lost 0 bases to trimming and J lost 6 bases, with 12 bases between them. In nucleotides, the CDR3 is TGTGCCACCAGCAGAGATGGGCGGCTGGGCGAGCAGTACTTC. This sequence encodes CATSRDGRLGEQYF.

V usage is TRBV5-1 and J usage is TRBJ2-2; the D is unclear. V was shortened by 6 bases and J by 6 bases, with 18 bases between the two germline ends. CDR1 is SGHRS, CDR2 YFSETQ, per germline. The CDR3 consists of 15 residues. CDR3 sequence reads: CASMETASFAGELFF. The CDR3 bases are TGCGCCAGCATGGAGACTGCTTCTTTTGCCGGGGAGCTGTTTTTT.

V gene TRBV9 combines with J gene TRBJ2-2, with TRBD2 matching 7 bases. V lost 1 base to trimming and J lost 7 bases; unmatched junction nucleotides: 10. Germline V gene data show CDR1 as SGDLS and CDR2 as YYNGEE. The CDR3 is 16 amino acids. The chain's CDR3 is CASSVRTGAGIGELFF. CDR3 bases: TGTGCCAGCAGCGTAAGAACAGGAGCGGGGATCGGGGAGCTGTTTTTT.

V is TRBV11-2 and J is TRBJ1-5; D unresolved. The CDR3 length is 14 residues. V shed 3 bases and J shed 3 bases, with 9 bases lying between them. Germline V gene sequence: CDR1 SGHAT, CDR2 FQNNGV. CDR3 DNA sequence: TGTGCCAGCAGCTTGGCTGGATCCAATCAGCCCCAGCATTTT. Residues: CASSLAGSNQPQHF.

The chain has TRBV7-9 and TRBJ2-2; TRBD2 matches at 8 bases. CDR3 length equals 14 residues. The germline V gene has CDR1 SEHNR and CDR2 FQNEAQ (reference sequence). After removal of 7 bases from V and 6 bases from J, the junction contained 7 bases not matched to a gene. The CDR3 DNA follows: TGTGCCAGCACCACACGGGGGGGGCCCGGGGAGCTGTTTTTT. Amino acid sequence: CASTTRGGPGELFF.

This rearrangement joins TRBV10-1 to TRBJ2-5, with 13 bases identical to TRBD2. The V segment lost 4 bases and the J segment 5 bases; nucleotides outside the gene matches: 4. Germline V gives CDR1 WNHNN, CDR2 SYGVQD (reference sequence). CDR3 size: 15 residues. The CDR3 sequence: CASSGTSGGRETQYF. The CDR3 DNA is TGCGCCAGCAGTGGGACTAGCGGGGGAAGGGAGACCCAGTACTTC.